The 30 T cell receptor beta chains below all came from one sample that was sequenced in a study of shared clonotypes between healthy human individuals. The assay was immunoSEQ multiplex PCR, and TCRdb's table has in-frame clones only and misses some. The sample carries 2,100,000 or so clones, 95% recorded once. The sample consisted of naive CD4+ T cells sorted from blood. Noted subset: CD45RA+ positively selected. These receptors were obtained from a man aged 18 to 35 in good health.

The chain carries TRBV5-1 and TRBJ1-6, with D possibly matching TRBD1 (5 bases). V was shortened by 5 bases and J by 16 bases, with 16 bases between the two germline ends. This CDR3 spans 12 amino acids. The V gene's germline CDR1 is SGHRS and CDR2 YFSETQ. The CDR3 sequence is CASSRDEGSLHF. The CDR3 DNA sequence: TGCGCCAGCAGTCGAGATGAGGGGAGTCTCCACTTT.

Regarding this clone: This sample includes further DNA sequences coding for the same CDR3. CDR3 nucleotides: TGCGCCAGCAGCCAAGATCTGGCAGATACGCAGTATTTT. Its translation is CASSQDLADTQYF. This chain connects TRBV4-3 to TRBJ2-3; D ambiguous. The CDR3 consists of 13 residues. V was cut by 0 bases and J by 4 bases, with 5 bases left in between. CDR1 is LGHNA, CDR2 YSLEER, per germline.

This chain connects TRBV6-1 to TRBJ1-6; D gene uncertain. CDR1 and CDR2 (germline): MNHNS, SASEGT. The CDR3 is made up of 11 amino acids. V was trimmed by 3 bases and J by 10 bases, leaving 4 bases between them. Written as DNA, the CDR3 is TGTGCCAGCAGTGAGAGCTCACCCCTCCACTTT. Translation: CASSESSPLHF.

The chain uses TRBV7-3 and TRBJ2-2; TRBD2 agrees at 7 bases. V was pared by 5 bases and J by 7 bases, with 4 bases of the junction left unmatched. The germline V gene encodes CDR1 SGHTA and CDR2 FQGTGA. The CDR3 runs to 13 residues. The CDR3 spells CASSLTSDGELFF. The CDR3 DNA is TGTGCCAGCAGCCTCACTAGCGACGGGGAGCTGTTTTTT.

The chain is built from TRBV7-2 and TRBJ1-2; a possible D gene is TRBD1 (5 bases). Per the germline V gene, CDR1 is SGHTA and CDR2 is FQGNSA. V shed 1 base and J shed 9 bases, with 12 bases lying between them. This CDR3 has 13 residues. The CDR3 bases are TGTGCCAGCAGCTTAGGGCAGGGTAGGAGCTACACCTTC. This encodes CASSLGQGRSYTF.

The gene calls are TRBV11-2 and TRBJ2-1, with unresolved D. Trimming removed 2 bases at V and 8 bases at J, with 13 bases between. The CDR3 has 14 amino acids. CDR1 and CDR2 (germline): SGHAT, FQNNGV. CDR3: CASSLKHEEHEQFF. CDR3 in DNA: TGTGCCAGCAGCTTAAAACATGAAGAGCATGAGCAGTTCTTC. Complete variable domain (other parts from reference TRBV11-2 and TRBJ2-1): EAGVAQSPRYKIIEKRQSVAFWCNPISGHATLYWYQQILGQGPKLLIQFQNNGVVDDSQLPKDRFSAERLKGVDSTLKIQPAKLEDSAVYLCASSLKHEEHEQFFGPGTRLTVL.

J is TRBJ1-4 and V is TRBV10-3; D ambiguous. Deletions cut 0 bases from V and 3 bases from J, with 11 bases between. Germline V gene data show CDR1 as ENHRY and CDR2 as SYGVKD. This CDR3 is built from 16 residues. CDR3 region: CAISESLGFPNEKLFF. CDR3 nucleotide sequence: TGTGCCATCAGTGAGTCCTTAGGGTTCCCTAATGAAAAACTGTTTTTT.

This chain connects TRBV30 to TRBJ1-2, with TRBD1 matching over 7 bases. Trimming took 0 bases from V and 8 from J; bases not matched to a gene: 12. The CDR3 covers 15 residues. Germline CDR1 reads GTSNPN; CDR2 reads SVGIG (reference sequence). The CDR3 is CAWSVSRQGSYGYTF. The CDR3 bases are TGTGCCTGGAGTGTATCCCGACAGGGTTCGTACGGCTACACCTTC.

CDR3: CASSLRASGRFRSYNEQFF. The CDR3 nucleotides are TGTGCCAGCAGCTTACGCGCTAGCGGGAGGTTCCGCTCCTACAATGAGCAGTTCTTC. The V gene is TRBV7-2, the J gene TRBJ2-1; TRBD2 matches 11 bases. Germline V gene data show CDR1 as SGHTA and CDR2 as FQGNSA. The J segment lost 0 bases and the V segment lost 2 bases, leaving 9 bases of the junction unmatched. The CDR3 has 19 residues.

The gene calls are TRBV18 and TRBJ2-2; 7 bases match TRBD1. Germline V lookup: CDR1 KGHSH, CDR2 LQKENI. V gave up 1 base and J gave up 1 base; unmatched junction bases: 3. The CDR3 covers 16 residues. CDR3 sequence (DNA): TGTGCCAGCTCACCACTTAACAGGGGGAACACCGGGGAGCTGTTTTTT. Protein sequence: CASSPLNRGNTGELFF.

The CDR3 bases are TGTGCCAGCAGTTCAAGACAGGACTCGCGAGAAAAACTGTTTTTT. Protein sequence: CASSSRQDSREKLFF. The chain combines TRBV6-5 with TRBJ1-4; weak D call: TRBD1 (6 bases). The germline V gene encodes CDR1 MNHEY and CDR2 SVGAGI. Trimming stripped 4 bases from V and 8 bases from J, with 17 bases between. CDR3 length equals 15 residues.

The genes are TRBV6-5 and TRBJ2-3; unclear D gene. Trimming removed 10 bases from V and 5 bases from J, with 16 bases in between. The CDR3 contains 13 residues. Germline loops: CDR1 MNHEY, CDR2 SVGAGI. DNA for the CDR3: TGTGCCAACCGCCGGGCGGAAGAAGATACGCAGTATTTT. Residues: CANRRAEEDTQYF.

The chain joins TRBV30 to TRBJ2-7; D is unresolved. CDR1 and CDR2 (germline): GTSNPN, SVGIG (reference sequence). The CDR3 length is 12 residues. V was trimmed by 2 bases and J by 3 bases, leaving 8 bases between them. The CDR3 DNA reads TGTGCCTGGAGTAAGACCAACTACGAGCAGTACTTC. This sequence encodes CAWSKTNYEQYF.

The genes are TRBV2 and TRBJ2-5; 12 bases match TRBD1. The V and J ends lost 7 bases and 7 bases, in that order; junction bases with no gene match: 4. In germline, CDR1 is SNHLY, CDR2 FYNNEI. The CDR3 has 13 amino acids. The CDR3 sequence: CASNSGQGATQYF. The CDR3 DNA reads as TGTGCCAGCAACTCGGGACAGGGGGCGACCCAGTACTTC. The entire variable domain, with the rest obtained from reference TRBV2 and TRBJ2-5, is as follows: EPEVTQTPSHQVTQMGQEVILRCVPISNHLYFYWYRQILGQKVEFLVSFYNNEISEKSEIFDDQFSVERPDGSNFTLKIRSTKLEDSAMYFCASNSGQGATQYFGPGTRLLVL.

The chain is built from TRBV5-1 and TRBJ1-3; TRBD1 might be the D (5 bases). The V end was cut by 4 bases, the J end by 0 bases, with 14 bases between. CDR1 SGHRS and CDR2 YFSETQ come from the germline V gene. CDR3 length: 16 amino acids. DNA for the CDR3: TGCGCCAGCAGCGTCCAGGGCGTGTTCTCTGGAAACACCATATATTTT. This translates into CASSVQGVFSGNTIYF.

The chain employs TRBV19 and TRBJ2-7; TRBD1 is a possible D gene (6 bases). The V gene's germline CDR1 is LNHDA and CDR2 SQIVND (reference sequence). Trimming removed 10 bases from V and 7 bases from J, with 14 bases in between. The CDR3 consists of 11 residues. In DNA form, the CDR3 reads TGTGCCACCCGACAGGTGGAGGAGCAGTACTTC. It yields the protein CATRQVEEQYF. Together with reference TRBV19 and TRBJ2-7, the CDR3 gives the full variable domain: DGGITQSPKYLFRKEGQNVTLSCEQNLNHDAMYWYRQDPGQGLRLIYYSQIVNDFQKGDIAEGYSVSREKKESFPLTVTSAQKNPTAFYLCATRQVEEQYFGPGTRLTVT.

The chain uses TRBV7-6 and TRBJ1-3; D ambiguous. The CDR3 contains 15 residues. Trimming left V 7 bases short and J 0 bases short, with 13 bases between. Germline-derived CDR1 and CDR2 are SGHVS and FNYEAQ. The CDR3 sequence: CASKPKNPSGNTIYF. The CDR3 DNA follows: TGTGCCAGCAAACCAAAGAATCCCTCTGGAAACACCATATATTTT.

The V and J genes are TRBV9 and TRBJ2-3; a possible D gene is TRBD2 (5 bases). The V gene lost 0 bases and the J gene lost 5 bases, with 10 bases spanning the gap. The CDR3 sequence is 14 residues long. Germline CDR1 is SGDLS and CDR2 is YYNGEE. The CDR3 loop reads CASSVASMGDTQYF. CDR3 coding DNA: TGTGCCAGCAGCGTAGCTAGCATGGGAGATACGCAGTATTTT. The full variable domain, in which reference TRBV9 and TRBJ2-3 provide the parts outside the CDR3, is DSGVTQTPKHLITATGQRVTLRCSPRSGDLSVYWYQQSLDQGLQFLIQYYNGEERAKGNILERFSAQQFPDLHSELNLSSLELGDSALYFCASSVASMGDTQYFGPGTRLTVL.

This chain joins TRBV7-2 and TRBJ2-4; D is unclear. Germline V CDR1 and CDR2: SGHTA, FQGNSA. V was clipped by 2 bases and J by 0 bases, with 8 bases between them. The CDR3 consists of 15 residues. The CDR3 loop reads CASSLTAVAKNIQYF. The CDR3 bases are TGTGCCAGCAGCTTAACCGCTGTAGCCAAAAACATTCAGTACTTC. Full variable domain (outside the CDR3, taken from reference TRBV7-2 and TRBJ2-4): GAGVSQSPSNKVTEKGKDVELRCDPISGHTALYWYRQSLGQGLEFLIYFQGNSAPDKSGLPSDRFSAERTGGSVSTLTIQRTQQEDSAVYLCASSLTAVAKNIQYFGAGTRLSVL.

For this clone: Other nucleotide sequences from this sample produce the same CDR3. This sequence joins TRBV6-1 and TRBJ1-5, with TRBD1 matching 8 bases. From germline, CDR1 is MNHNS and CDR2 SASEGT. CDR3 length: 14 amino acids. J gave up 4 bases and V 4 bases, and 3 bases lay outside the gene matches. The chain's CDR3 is CASSVGQVNQPQHF. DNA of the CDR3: TGTGCCAGCAGTGTGGGACAGGTTAATCAGCCCCAGCATTTT.

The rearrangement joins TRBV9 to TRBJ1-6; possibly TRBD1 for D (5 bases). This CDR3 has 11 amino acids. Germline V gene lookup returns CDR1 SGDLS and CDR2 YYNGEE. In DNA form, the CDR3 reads TGTGCTCCGGGGCTGGATTCACCCCTCCACTTT. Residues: CAPGLDSPLHF.

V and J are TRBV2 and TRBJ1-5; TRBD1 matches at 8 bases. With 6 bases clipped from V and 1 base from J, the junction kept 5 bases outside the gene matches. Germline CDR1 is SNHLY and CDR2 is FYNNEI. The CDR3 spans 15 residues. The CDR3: CASRSDRGSNQPQHF. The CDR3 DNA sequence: TGTGCCAGCAGGAGCGACAGGGGAAGCAATCAGCCCCAGCATTTT.

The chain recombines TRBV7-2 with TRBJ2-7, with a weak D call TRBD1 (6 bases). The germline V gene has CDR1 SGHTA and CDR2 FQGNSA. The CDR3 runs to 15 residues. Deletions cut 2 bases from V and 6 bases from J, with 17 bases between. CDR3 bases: TGTGCCAGCAGCTTAAGTCTGGCAGCAGGGGTCGAGCAGTACTTC. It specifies CASSLSLAAGVEQYF.

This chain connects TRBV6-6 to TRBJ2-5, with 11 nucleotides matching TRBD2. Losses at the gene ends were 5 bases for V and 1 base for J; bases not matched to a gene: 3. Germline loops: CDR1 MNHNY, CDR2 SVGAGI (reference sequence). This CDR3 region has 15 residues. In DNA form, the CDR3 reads TGTGCCAGCAGTAGACTAGCGGGGCTCCAAGAGACCCAGTACTTC. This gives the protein CASSRLAGLQETQYF.

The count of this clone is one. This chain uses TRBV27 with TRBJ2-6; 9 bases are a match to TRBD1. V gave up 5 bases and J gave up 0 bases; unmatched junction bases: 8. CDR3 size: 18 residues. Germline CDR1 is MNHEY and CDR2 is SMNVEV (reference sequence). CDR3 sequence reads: CASSKSRDRVSGANVLTF. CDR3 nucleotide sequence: TGTGCCAGCAGTAAATCCCGGGACAGGGTCTCTGGGGCCAACGTCCTGACTTTC.

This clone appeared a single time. CDR3 in DNA: TGTGCCAGCAGCTTATACGCGGGGGGGCGAGGCACAGATACGCAGTATTTT. Residues: CASSLYAGGRGTDTQYF. J is TRBJ2-3 and V is TRBV11-2, with TRBD2 identical over 9 bases. The CDR3 is 17 residues long. Looked up from germline, CDR1 is SGHAT and CDR2 is FQNNGV. V shed 2 bases and J 1 base; nucleotides not matched to a gene: 7. Full variable domain (rest looked up from reference TRBV11-2 and TRBJ2-3): EAGVAQSPRYKIIEKRQSVAFWCNPISGHATLYWYQQILGQGPKLLIQFQNNGVVDDSQLPKDRFSAERLKGVDSTLKIQPAKLEDSAVYLCASSLYAGGRGTDTQYFGPGTRLTVL.

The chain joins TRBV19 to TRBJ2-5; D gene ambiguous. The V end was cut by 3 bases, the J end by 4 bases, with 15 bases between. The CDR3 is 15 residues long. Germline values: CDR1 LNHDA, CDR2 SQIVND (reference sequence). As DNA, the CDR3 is TGTGCCAGTAGTATTAATCTAGACTTAGGAGAGACCCAGTACTTC. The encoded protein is CASSINLDLGETQYF. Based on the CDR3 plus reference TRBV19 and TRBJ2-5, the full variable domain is DGGITQSPKYLFRKEGQNVTLSCEQNLNHDAMYWYRQDPGQGLRLIYYSQIVNDFQKGDIAEGYSVSREKKESFPLTVTSAQKNPTAFYLCASSINLDLGETQYFGPGTRLLVL.

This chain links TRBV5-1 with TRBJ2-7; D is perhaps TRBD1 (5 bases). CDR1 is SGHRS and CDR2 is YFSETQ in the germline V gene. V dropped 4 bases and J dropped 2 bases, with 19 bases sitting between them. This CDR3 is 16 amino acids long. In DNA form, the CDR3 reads TGCGCCAGCAGCCTCAGGTCCGGACACGGCCCCTACGAGCAGTACTTC. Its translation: CASSLRSGHGPYEQYF.

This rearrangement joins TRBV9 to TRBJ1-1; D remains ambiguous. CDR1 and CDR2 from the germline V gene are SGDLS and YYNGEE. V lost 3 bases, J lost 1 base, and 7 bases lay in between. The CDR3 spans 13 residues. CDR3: CASSGPGNTEAFF. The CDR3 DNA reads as TGTGCCAGCAGCGGTCCGGGGAACACTGAAGCTTTCTTT. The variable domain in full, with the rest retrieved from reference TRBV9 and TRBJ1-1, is DSGVTQTPKHLITATGQRVTLRCSPRSGDLSVYWYQQSLDQGLQFLIQYYNGEERAKGNILERFSAQQFPDLHSELNLSSLELGDSALYFCASSGPGNTEAFFGQGTRLTVV.

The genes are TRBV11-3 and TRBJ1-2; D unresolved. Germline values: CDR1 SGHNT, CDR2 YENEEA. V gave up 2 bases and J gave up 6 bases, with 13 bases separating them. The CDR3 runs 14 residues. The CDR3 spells CASSLSGQPHGYTF. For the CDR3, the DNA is TGTGCCAGCAGCTTAAGCGGCCAGCCTCATGGCTACACCTTC.